The clone carrying this T cell receptor beta chain has a count of ten or more. What it binds is unknown. One end of the junction does not line up with germline, which may come from a read error. This sample is part of a study of neurological immune-mediated disorders. Findings and caveats of the study: HTLV-1-associated myelopathy led in TCR clonal expansion, while multiple sclerosis ranked lowest, below healthy controls. The multiple sclerosis repertoire cluster lacked an association with any feature, whether clinical or MRI.

CDR3 length equals 13 residues. Germline assignment: CDR1 MNHEY and CDR2 SVGAGI. A single run covered 15-18 subjects with over 170 million TCR-beta sequences. TCRdb ran MiXCR on the 5' RACE reads and lists one entry per CDR3 protein. The sample includes some 60,000 distinct CDR3 sequences, over 2% of them seen just once. The sequencing input was PBMCs. This TCR derives from a man in his forties or fifties with multiple sclerosis. The chain combines TRBV6-5 with TRBJ2-6; no firm D call. In nucleotides, the CDR3 is TGTGCCAGCAGTTCCTCTGGCGCCAACGTCCTGACTTTC. Translated, it gives CASSSSGANVLTF.